This T cell receptor (beta chain) originates from a study of OX40 agonist ivuxolimab in advanced cancers. Whole-study context: Prior anti-PD-1, anti-PD-L1 or anti-CTLA-4 therapy was allowed; approximately 41% had some.

General study findings and limits: Clonal expansion by week 6 occurred in CD4+ and CD8+ blood T cells (at 0.1 to 3.0 mg/kg).

This CDR3 comprises 17 residues. Between the trimmed V and J ends, which lost 3 bases and 0 bases, there was a span of 15 bases. Germline lookup yields CDR1 MGHRA and CDR2 YSYEKL. A word on this clone: The antigen remains unidentified.

Assay used: immunoSEQ multiplex PCR; TCRdb lists only in-frame clones, some missing. In the table there are approximately 37,000 clones, 83% of which are singletons. The rearrangement links TRBV4-1 to TRBJ2-1; D may be TRBD2 (6 bases). The source material was CD4+ or CD8+ T cells sorted from blood, sampled in a trial of the OX40 agonist ivuxolimab. This TCR was recovered from an adult with an advanced solid tumor such as melanoma, head and neck, liver or kidney cancer. The CDR3 spells CASSHPRAGPSYNEQFF. As DNA, the CDR3 is TGCGCCAGCAGCCACCCTCGGGCGGGGCCCTCCTACAATGAGCAGTTCTTC.